These T cell receptor beta chains were read from a single sample in a study of blood T cell repertoires in COVID-19. The protocol was immunoSEQ multiplex PCR, while the TCRdb copy is restricted to in-frame clones and leaves out a portion. Seen here are roughly 260,000 clones, roughly 86% observed once, and the top ten hold about 2.5%. The sequenced material came from peripheral blood. The receptor source for this set is a woman between 45 and 60 years old with acute or convalescent COVID-19. Each CDR3 is given with its conserved first and last residue. D genes are given only for firm matches. Clone size is given for some rows only: seen once, a few or many times, or a class if the clone is expanded.

>-|TRBV15|TRBJ1-4|-
TGTGCCACCAGCAGAGACGTCAGGGCTTACTCTAATGAAAAACTGTTTTTT
CATSRDVRAYSNEKLFF
>TRBD1|TRBV28|TRBJ1-3|-
TGTGCCAGCAGTCACCAGGGACAGGGTACTGACACCATATATTTT
CASSHQGQGTDTIYF
>TRBD1|TRBV2|TRBJ1-2|-
TGTGCCAGCAGTCCGACCGGGACAGGGGACTATGGCTACACCTTC
CASSPTGTGDYGYTF
>TRBD2|TRBV11-2|TRBJ2-1|-
TGTGCCAGCAGCTACCAAACTAGCGGGAGAAGAGGTGAGCAGTTCTTC
CASSYQTSGRRGEQFF
>-|TRBV7-9|TRBJ1-1|-
TGTGCCAGCAGCTCCCAACCAGTTGGACAGCAGAACACTGAAGCTTTCTTT
CASSSQPVGQQNTEAFF
>-|TRBV5-5|TRBJ1-4|-
TGTGCCAGCAGCTTCGGGGGAAATGATGAAAAACTGTTTTTT
CASSFGGNDEKLFF
>-|TRBV7-2|TRBJ2-7|few
TGTGCCAGCAGCTTAGTAGGGAGAACCTACGAGCAGTACTTC
CASSLVGRTYEQYF
>TRBD2|TRBV20-1|TRBJ2-1|-
TGCAGTGCTAGTGGGCTAGCGGGAGCCGGGAATGAGCAGTTCTTC
CSASGLAGAGNEQFF
>-|TRBV7-2|TRBJ2-5|-
TGTGCCAGCAGCTTAGAAGGGGGTCGACAAGAGACCCAGTACTTC
CASSLEGGRQETQYF
>-|TRBV7-2|TRBJ2-7|once
TGTGCCAGCAGCCTACGGAGGGATGACTACGAGCAGTACTTC
CASSLRRDDYEQYF
>-|TRBV18|TRBJ2-3|few
TGTGCCAGCTCACAGTCCGGGACAACAGATACGCAGTATTTT
CASSQSGTTDTQYF
>TRBD1|TRBV9|TRBJ2-2|-
TGTGCCAGCAGCGTAGCTACAGGGGAAACCGGGGAGCTGTTTTTT
CASSVATGETGELFF
>TRBD2|TRBV6-2/TRBV6-3|TRBJ2-7|-
TGTGCCAGCAGTTACGGACTAGCGGGAGTATTGGGTGAGCAGTACTTC
CASSYGLAGVLGEQYF
>TRBD1|TRBV24-1|TRBJ2-1|-
TGTGCCACCAGTGACCGTAATCGACAGGGGCTGTACTATGAGCAGTTCTTC
CATSDRNRQGLYYEQFF
>TRBD2|TRBV2|TRBJ2-7|-
TGTGCCACCAGCAGTGGGCGGGGGATCGACTCCTACGAGCAGTACTTC
CATSSGRGIDSYEQYF
>TRBD2|TRBV9|TRBJ2-1|-
TGTGCCAGCAGCCCCCCGGGACTAGCGGGAGGGCCGGTTTCCGGGGAGCAGTTCTTC
CASSPPGLAGGPVSGEQFF
>TRBD2|TRBV28|TRBJ2-1|-
TGTGCCAGCATCCTCTCCCTGCCGATCAATGGGGGGGTGGATGAGCAGTTCTTC
CASILSLPINGGVDEQFF
>-|TRBV1|TRBJ1-6|-
TGCACCAGCAGCCAAGACAGCGGGCAATATAATTCACCCCTCCACTTT
CTSSQDSGQYNSPLHF
>-|TRBV27|TRBJ2-7|-
TGTGCCAGCAGTTTAGGAAGACTGAATCCCTACGAGCAGTACTTC
CASSLGRLNPYEQYF
>TRBD2|TRBV19|TRBJ2-7|-
TGTGCCAGTAGTGCGACTAGCGGGTACTCCTACGAGCAGTACTTC
CASSATSGYSYEQYF
>TRBD1|TRBV5-4|TRBJ1-1|-
TGTGCCAGCAGCTCTCGGGACAGGGGGATTAACACTGAAGCTTTCTTT
CASSSRDRGINTEAFF
>-|TRBV19|TRBJ1-2|-
TGTGCCAGTAGTATCGGAACAGGGCGCAGTGGCTACACCTTC
CASSIGTGRSGYTF
>-|TRBV4-2|TRBJ2-1|once
TGTGCCAGCAGCCAAGATTTACACTTCGAGCGGGCCCGCTCCTACAATGAGCAGTTCTTC
CASSQDLHFERARSYNEQFF
>TRBD1|TRBV4-3|TRBJ1-3|-
TGCGCCAGCAGCCCTTTAGGGACAGCTGGAAACACCATATATTTT
CASSPLGTAGNTIYF
>TRBD2|TRBV6-1|TRBJ2-1|-
TGTGCCAGCAGTGACATAGCGGGAGCGAGCAATGAGCAGTTCTTC
CASSDIAGASNEQFF
>-|TRBV19|TRBJ1-4|-
TGTGCCAGTAGTAAGCGAGGACACCCTGAAAAACTGTTTTTT
CASSKRGHPEKLFF
>-|TRBV6-1|TRBJ1-1|-
TGTGCCAGCAGTGAAGCCTCGACAGTAGCTGAAACTTTCTTT
CASSEASTVAETFF
>-|TRBV7-8|TRBJ2-5|-
TGTGCCAGCAGCTTAGCGGGGCTACAAGAGACCCAGTACTTC
CASSLAGLQETQYF
>-|TRBV28|TRBJ2-7|-
TGTGCCAGCAGCCCACTAAGGCTAGCGTCAAGCTACGAGCAGTACTTC
CASSPLRLASSYEQYF
>TRBD1|TRBV11-2|TRBJ2-3|once
TGTGCCAGCAGCTCCTGGACAGGGGGCCGGGACACAGATACGCAGTATTTT
CASSSWTGGRDTDTQYF
>-|TRBV7-2|TRBJ1-1|-
TGTGCCAGCAGCTTGACAGGTTTTGCTGAAGCTTTCTTT
CASSLTGFAEAFF
>-|TRBV7-9|TRBJ2-3|-
TGTGCCAGCAGCCCGGGAACAAGCACAGATACGCAGTATTTT
CASSPGTSTDTQYF
>TRBD1|TRBV19|TRBJ2-7|-
TGTGCCAGTAGCCTGAGAACTCCGGGACAGGGAAAGGGCGAGCAGTACTTC
CASSLRTPGQGKGEQYF
>TRBD1|TRBV9|TRBJ1-1|-
TGTGCCAGCAGCGTAGGGTTAGGACAGGGATCTGAAGCTTTCTTT
CASSVGLGQGSEAFF
>-|TRBV7-8|TRBJ1-3|-
TGTGCCAGCAGCTTAGTGGCCGGGTCTGGAAACACCATATATTTT
CASSLVAGSGNTIYF
>-|TRBV24-1|TRBJ1-3|-
TGTGCCACCAGTGATTCCTCGGGGTCTGGAAACACCATATATTTT
CATSDSSGSGNTIYF